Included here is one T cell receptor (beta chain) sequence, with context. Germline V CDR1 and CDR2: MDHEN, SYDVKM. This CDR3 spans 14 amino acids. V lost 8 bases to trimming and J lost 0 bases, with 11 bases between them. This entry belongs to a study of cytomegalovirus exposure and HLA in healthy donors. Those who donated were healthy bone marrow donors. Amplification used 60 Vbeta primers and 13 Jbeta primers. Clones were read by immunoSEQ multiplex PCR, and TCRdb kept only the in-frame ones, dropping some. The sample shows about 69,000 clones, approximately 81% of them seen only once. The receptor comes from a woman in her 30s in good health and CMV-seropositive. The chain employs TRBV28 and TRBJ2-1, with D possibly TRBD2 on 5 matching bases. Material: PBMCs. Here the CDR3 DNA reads TGTGCCAGCCGCGTGGGGAGCTCCTACAATGAGCAGTTCTTC. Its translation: CASRVGSSYNEQFF.